The 25 T cell receptor beta chains presented below share a single source sample, sequenced in a study of OX40 agonist ivuxolimab in advanced cancers. The assay was immunoSEQ multiplex PCR, and TCRdb's table has in-frame clones only and misses some. In the table there are under 85,000 clones, 88% of which are singletons. The material sequenced was CD4+ or CD8+ T cells sorted from blood, taken in a trial of the OX40 agonist ivuxolimab. All receptors derive from an adult with an advanced solid tumor such as melanoma, head and neck, liver or kidney cancer.

This clone was seen just once. This rearrangement joins TRBV15 to TRBJ2-3, with 12 nucleotides matching TRBD2. Per germline, CDR1 LNHNV and CDR2 YYDKDF (reference sequence). Trimming removed 9 bases from V and 0 bases from J; junction bases left unmatched: 4. The CDR3 loop spans 15 amino acids. As DNA, the CDR3 is TGTGCCACTAGACTAGCGGGAGTGAGCACAGATACGCAGTATTTT. This sequence encodes CATRLAGVSTDTQYF.

This rearrangement joins TRBV11-1 to TRBJ2-3, with D perhaps matching TRBD1 (6 bases). V was shortened by 1 base and J by 4 bases, with 18 bases between the two germline ends. Germline lookup yields CDR1 SGHAT and CDR2 FQDESV (reference sequence). There are 17 residues in the CDR3. The CDR3 here is CASSLGVYREVPDTQYF. CDR3 DNA sequence: TGTGCCAGCAGCTTAGGGGTCTACAGGGAAGTACCAGATACGCAGTATTTT.

The chain is built from TRBV2 and TRBJ1-1; no definite D call. This CDR3 is 12 amino acids long. Looked up from germline, CDR1 is SNHLY and CDR2 is FYNNEI. V was shortened by 9 bases and J by 10 bases, with 18 bases between the two germline ends. The DNA for the CDR3 is TGTGCCAGGGGGTGGACGCCTGATCTAGCTTTCTTT. This codes for CARGWTPDLAFF.

This sequence joins TRBV9 and TRBJ1-2; 9 bases map to TRBD1. Germline V gives CDR1 SGDLS, CDR2 YYNGEE. CDR3 length: 13 residues. V was pared by 2 bases and J by 5 bases, with 1 base of the junction left unmatched. CDR3 sequence reads: CASSVGQGYGYTF. CDR3 nucleotide sequence: TGTGCCAGCAGCGTCGGACAGGGGTATGGCTACACCTTC.

The chain has TRBV5-1 and TRBJ1-1; D ambiguous. The V and J ends lost 1 base and 5 bases respectively, with 12 bases between them. CDR1 is SGHRS, CDR2 YFSETQ, per germline. The CDR3 is 14 amino acids. In nucleotides, the CDR3 is TGCGCCAGCAGCTTGAACGGGGAGAATACTGAAGCTTTCTTT. Translation: CASSLNGENTEAFF.

The chain uses TRBV7-6 and TRBJ1-5, with D perhaps TRBD1 (5 bases). The length of the CDR3 is 13 residues. Trimming took off 2 bases at V and 7 bases at J, with 9 bases between the two ends. Per the germline V gene, CDR1 is SGHVS and CDR2 is FNYEAQ. The CDR3 DNA is TGTGCCAGCAGCTTATCGGGGGACCAGCCCCAGCATTTT. Translating gives CASSLSGDQPQHF. The whole variable domain, remainder taken from reference TRBV7-6 and TRBJ1-5, is GAGVSQSPRYKVTKRGQDVALRCDPISGHVSLYWYRQALGQGPEFLTYFNYEAQQDKSGLPNDRFSAERPEGSISTLTIQRTEQRDSAMYRCASSLSGDQPQHFGDGTRLSIL.

This sequence joins TRBV18 and TRBJ1-2; D is possibly TRBD1 (5 bases). The CDR3 extends over 13 amino acids. The germline V gene has CDR1 KGHSH and CDR2 LQKENI. The V end lost 3 bases, the J end lost 3 bases, and 8 bases lay between the germline ends. The CDR3 sequence is CASSPGPDYGYTF. As DNA, the CDR3 is TGTGCCAGCTCACCGGGACCAGACTATGGCTACACCTTC.

The chain uses TRBV5-4 and TRBJ2-5; TRBD2 might be the D (5 bases). V lost 4 bases to trimming and J lost 2 bases, with 12 bases between them. The CDR3 is 14 amino acids. Germline V gene lookup returns CDR1 SGHNT and CDR2 YYREEE (reference sequence). The CDR3: CASSLGLPQETQYF. CDR3 nucleotides: TGTGCCAGCAGCCTCGGACTCCCGCAAGAGACCCAGTACTTC. The full variable domain, rest sourced from reference TRBV5-4 and TRBJ2-5, is ETGVTQSPTHLIKTRGQQVTLRCSSQSGHNTVSWYQQALGQGPQFIFQYYREEENGRGNFPPRFSGLQFPNYSSELNVNALELDDSALYLCASSLGLPQETQYFGPGTRLLVL.

The chain links TRBV30 to TRBJ1-5; D not certain. From germline, CDR1 is GTSNPN and CDR2 SVGIG (reference sequence). This CDR3 spans 14 amino acids. V dropped 0 bases and J dropped 5 bases, with 11 bases sitting between them. CDR3 coding DNA: TGTGCCTGGAGTGTACGGGATTTGGATCAGCCCCAGCATTTT. Its translation: CAWSVRDLDQPQHF.

V usage is TRBV19 and J usage is TRBJ2-1; 10 bases are shared with TRBD2. Germline CDR1 and CDR2: LNHDA and SQIVND (reference sequence). J gave up 15 bases and V 7 bases, and 30 bases lay outside the gene matches. The CDR3 contains 19 residues. The CDR3 bases are TGTGCCAGTAATGGCGCCAGTCCCTCGGATGGGGTAGCGGGAGGTCAGGGGTTCTTC. Translating it yields CASNGASPSDGVAGGQGFF.

J is TRBJ2-7 and V is TRBV27; no firm D call. CDR1 and CDR2 (germline): MNHEY, SMNVEV (reference sequence). This CDR3 is built from 15 residues. Between the trimmed V and J ends, which lost 7 bases and 7 bases, there was a span of 23 bases. The DNA for the CDR3 is TGTGCCAGCAACCCCCGGGCGGATAACCTTAAAGAGCAGTACTTC. Translating it yields CASNPRADNLKEQYF.

This sequence joins TRBV19 and TRBJ1-1; D remains unclear. This CDR3 contains 15 residues. Germline V gives CDR1 LNHDA, CDR2 SQIVND (reference sequence). Trimming took 6 bases from V and 0 from J, leaving 14 bases between them. The CDR3 reads CASSLIHSMNTEAFF. The CDR3 region has the DNA TGTGCCAGTAGCCTAATACACTCCATGAACACTGAAGCTTTCTTT.

This clone was detected once. The rearrangement links TRBV7-3 to TRBJ2-1, with D perhaps given as TRBD1 or TRBD2 (5 bases each). The CDR3 has 17 amino acids. Trimming stripped 1 base from V and 4 bases from J, with 17 bases between. Looked up from germline, CDR1 is SGHTA and CDR2 is FQGTGA. The CDR3 spells CASSLSGVGWGYNEQFF. CDR3 DNA sequence: TGTGCCAGCAGCTTAAGCGGCGTTGGTTGGGGGTACAATGAGCAGTTCTTC.

The CDR3 reads CASSFGLVEETQYF. CDR3 bases: TGCGCCAGCAGCTTTGGACTAGTCGAAGAGACCCAGTACTTC. The chain joins TRBV5-1 to TRBJ2-5; 7 nucleotides line up with TRBD2. V gave up 2 bases and J gave up 3 bases; unmatched junction bases: 4. CDR3 length: 14 residues. Germline V CDR1 and CDR2: SGHRS, YFSETQ.

This chain uses TRBV5-1 with TRBJ1-6, with TRBD1 matching 9 bases. CDR3 length: 15 residues. With 4 bases clipped from V and 9 bases from J, the junction kept 8 bases outside the gene matches. CDR1 and CDR2 (germline): SGHRS, YFSETQ. The CDR3: CASSASWTGASPLHF. The CDR3 DNA is TGCGCCAGCAGCGCCTCTTGGACAGGGGCTTCACCCCTCCACTTT.

This chain uses TRBV5-1 with TRBJ2-1; TRBD2 aligns across 7 bases. The germline gives CDR1 SGHRS, CDR2 YFSETQ. This CDR3 contains 15 residues. The ends lost 0 bases at V and 7 bases at J; junction bases unmatched: 7. The CDR3 region has the DNA TGCGCCAGCAGCTTGGTAGCGGGTGGACAAAATGAGCAGTTCTTC. Protein: CASSLVAGGQNEQFF.

This chain uses TRBV12-2 with TRBJ2-2. TRBV12-2 corresponds to a pseudogene. This CDR3 is 17 amino acids long. The CDR3 here is CASRLATGRRGTGELFF. CDR3 bases: TGTGCAAGTCGCTTAGCTACGGGACGCCGGGGCACCGGGGAGCTGTTTTTT.

This clone came up once. The V and J genes are TRBV7-2 and TRBJ2-7; D uncertain. With 5 bases removed from V and 6 bases from J, the gap between germline ends came to 17 bases. Germline values: CDR1 SGHTA, CDR2 FQGNSA. The CDR3 spans 14 residues. CDR3 loop: CASSHPPALREQYF. The CDR3 nucleotides are TGTGCCAGCAGCCACCCCCCGGCACTGCGCGAGCAGTACTTC.

This chain links TRBV6-1 with TRBJ1-2; 11 nucleotides line up with TRBD1. Germline V gives CDR1 MNHNS, CDR2 SASEGT. V lost 2 bases, J lost 7 bases, and 6 bases stayed unmatched. The CDR3 has 15 residues. This chain's CDR3 is CASSERPGQGAGYTF. The CDR3 DNA reads as TGTGCCAGCAGTGAACGACCAGGACAGGGGGCTGGCTACACCTTC.

This chain links TRBV6-5 with TRBJ1-6; perhaps TRBD1 as D (5 bases). The CDR3 extends over 15 amino acids. V lost 8 bases, J lost 7 bases, and 18 bases lay in between. Germline-derived CDR1 and CDR2 are MNHEY and SVGAGI. The CDR3 DNA reads TGTGCCAGCTCTTTCGAGAGGGGACGCAATTCACCCCTCCACTTT. This encodes CASSFERGRNSPLHF.

The V call is TRBV2, the J call TRBJ2-1; the match to TRBD2 covers 8 bases. This CDR3 has 13 residues. The V gene end was trimmed by 1 base and the J gene end by 7 bases; junction bases not matched to a gene: 0. Per the germline V gene, CDR1 is SNHLY and CDR2 is FYNNEI. CDR3 in amino acids: CASSEERENEQFF. As DNA, the CDR3 is TGTGCCAGCAGTGAAGAGCGGGAGAATGAGCAGTTCTTC.

The rearrangement joins TRBV29-1 to TRBJ2-5, with D perhaps TRBD1 (6 bases). V was cut by 6 bases and J by 2 bases, with 13 bases left in between. The CDR3 sequence is 13 residues long. Germline V gene data show CDR1 as SQVTM and CDR2 as ANQGSEA. The CDR3 is CSVQQGNQETQYF. The CDR3 DNA reads as TGCAGCGTCCAACAGGGTAATCAAGAGACCCAGTACTTC.

The chain links TRBV18 to TRBJ2-3; 11 positions agree with TRBD1. This CDR3 comprises 15 residues. Trimming removed 1 base from V and 4 bases from J; junction bases left unmatched: 1. Germline V CDR1 and CDR2: KGHSH, LQKENI. CDR3 DNA: TGTGCCAGCTCACCACAGGGACAGGGGGCAGATACGCAGTATTTT. Its protein is CASSPQGQGADTQYF.

This clone was counted once. This chain joins TRBV28 and TRBJ1-6; D call uncertain. V was shortened by 8 bases and J by 5 bases, with 10 bases between the two germline ends. The V gene's germline CDR1 is MDHEN and CDR2 SYDVKM. The CDR3 extends over 13 amino acids. Here the CDR3 reads CASGGYNNSPLHF. DNA of the CDR3: TGTGCCAGCGGAGGATACAATAATTCACCCCTCCACTTT.

V usage is TRBV30 and J usage is TRBJ1-2; the match to TRBD1 covers 8 bases. The CDR3 loop spans 13 amino acids. J lost 4 bases, V lost 3 bases, and 4 bases had no gene match. CDR1 and CDR2 from the germline V gene are GTSNPN and SVGIG (reference sequence). The CDR3: CAWRTGESYGYTF. DNA of the CDR3: TGTGCCTGGAGGACAGGGGAAAGCTATGGCTACACCTTC.